This TCR beta chain was identified during a study of blood T cell repertoires in COVID-19. Study background: The cDNA or gDNA used as material had been derived from T cells, B-cell-depleted T cells, or PBMCs.

TCRdb keeps only in-frame clones here, not all; method: immunoSEQ multiplex PCR. This repertoire shows under 250,000 clones, 70% to 90% found once; its top ten account for approximately 8.6%. V was clipped by 3 bases and J by 4 bases, with 10 bases between them. This CDR3 spans 14 amino acids. In germline, CDR1 is KGHSH, CDR2 LQKENI. The sequence was obtained from a woman aged 50 to 60 with acute COVID-19. Sequencing was carried out using PBMCs or T cells enriched from blood (not recorded which). J is TRBJ1-3 and V is TRBV18; D not certain. The CDR3 protein is CASSPGDFGNTIYF. The DNA of the CDR3 is TGTGCCAGCTCACCGGGTGACTTCGGAAACACCATATATTTT. Together with reference TRBV18 and TRBJ1-3, the CDR3 gives the full variable domain: NAGVMQNPRHLVRRRGQEARLRCSPMKGHSHVYWYRQLPEEGLKFMVYLQKENIIDESGMPKERFSAEFPKEGPSILRIQQVVRGDSAAYFCASSPGDFGNTIYFGEGSWLTVV.